The subject of this entry is one TCR beta chain. In germline, CDR1 is SEHNR, CDR2 FQNEAQ (reference sequence). Trimming shortened V by 0 bases and J by 10 bases, and 4 bases separated the two germline ends. CDR3 length equals 12 residues. This entry comes from a study of blood T cell repertoires in COVID-19. Study-wide background: Sources were T cells, B-cell-depleted T cells, or PBMCs; the material itself was cDNA or gDNA.

Enrollees, 18 to 89 years old, lived in around 23 US areas. Symptom resolution, clearance, or two negative PCRs marked donors in Cohort 3 as recovered. Authors' data handling: Amplification of reference gene primers provided the estimated nucleated cell counts. Repertoires were generated with immunoSEQ multiplex PCR, while TCRdb's copy carries only in-frame clones and drops some. The V and J calls and clone size are taken from that table; D and trimming were inferred from the DNA. The sample consists of some 350,000 clones, roughly 84% of them appearing once. The receptor's source is a woman aged 25 to 39 who had recovered from COVID-19. V and J are TRBV7-9 and TRBJ1-6, with D unclear. Sequenced input: PBMCs or T cells enriched from blood (not recorded which). The CDR3 nucleotides read TGTGCCAGCAGCTTAGCGAGATCACCCCTCCACTTT. It is translated as CASSLARSPLHF.